These 8 T cell receptor beta chains share one sample of origin, sequenced in a study of identical twins. TCRdb re-derived calls from the 5' RACE reads in MiXCR, one entry per CDR3 protein. The sample lists roughly 250,000 distinct CDR3 sequences; 7% were seen once. These data also featured in a second study, about yellow fever vaccine responses in identical twins.

Sequencing input: memory (CD45RO+) T cells sorted from blood. These receptors all stem from a woman aged 18-35 years in good health.

This clonotype was seen repeatedly, ten times or more. This chain links TRBV20-1 with TRBJ2-3; 7 positions match TRBD2. The V segment lost 3 bases and the J segment 4 bases; nucleotides outside the gene matches: 13. This CDR3 is built from 16 residues. Germline lookup yields CDR1 DFQATT and CDR2 SNEGSKA (reference sequence). CDR3 nucleotide sequence: TGCAGTGCTAGCCTCCCTGGGTGGGGGGGGGCAGATACGCAGTATTTT. Protein: CSASLPGWGGADTQYF.

The sample holds many counts of this clonotype. V and J are TRBV10-3 and TRBJ1-2; TRBD1 is a possible D gene (6 bases). Trimming took 0 bases from V and 4 from J, leaving 15 bases between them. The CDR3 is 16 residues long. Germline lookup yields CDR1 ENHRY and CDR2 SYGVKD. In DNA, the CDR3 is TGTGCCATCAGTGAGTCGATGGGGCAGGGGAGCTATGGCTACACCTTC. Translated, it gives CAISESMGQGSYGYTF.

This clonotype has a count of ten or more. The V and J genes are TRBV7-3 and TRBJ2-2, with D perhaps being TRBD1 or TRBD2 (5 bases each). With 4 bases removed from V and 0 bases from J, the gap between germline ends came to 9 bases. The CDR3 length is 15 residues. The V gene's germline CDR1 is SGHTA and CDR2 FQGTGA. The CDR3, as DNA: TGTGCCAGCAGCTGGGACCGAGCGAACACCGGGGAGCTGTTTTTT. Protein sequence: CASSWDRANTGELFF.

The chain has TRBV28 and TRBJ1-4; 9 bases line up with TRBD1. The CDR3 has 15 residues. CDR1 and CDR2 (germline): MDHEN, SYDVKM. With V trimmed by 6 bases and J by 8 bases, 10 bases remained unmatched. The CDR3 coding sequence is TGTGCCAGCAGAAGTCAGACAGGGGGGAGAGAAAAACTGTTTTTT. Amino acid sequence: CASRSQTGGREKLFF.

The chain uses TRBV20-1 and TRBJ2-5; D not certain. Germline CDR1 DFQATT, CDR2 SNEGSKA (reference sequence). The ends were cut back, 6 bases at V and 1 base at J, with 9 bases in the middle. The CDR3 has 12 residues. The CDR3 reads CSAPDFQETQYF. The DNA for the CDR3 is TGCAGTGCACCTGACTTCCAAGAGACCCAGTACTTC.

This clonotype was recorded many times. The rearrangement links TRBV12-3 or TRBV12-4 to TRBJ2-1; D gene unclear. The CDR3 contains 12 residues. V was cut by 8 bases and J by 7 bases, with 12 bases left in between. The CDR3 DNA reads TGTGCCAGCCGGTTAGGGCGGAATGAGCAGTTCTTC. Translation: CASRLGRNEQFF.

Ten or more counts support this clonotype. The chain employs TRBV5-4 and TRBJ2-3, with 11 nucleotides matching TRBD2. The CDR3 contains 16 residues. The ends lost 3 bases at V and 3 bases at J; junction bases unmatched: 6. Germline lookup yields CDR1 SGHNT and CDR2 YYREEE (reference sequence). CDR3 loop: CASSSKTSGSTDTQYF. CDR3 bases: TGTGCCAGCAGCTCCAAAACTAGCGGGAGTACAGATACGCAGTATTTT.

The J gene is TRBJ2-5, the V gene TRBV10-2; D not resolved. The germline CDR1 and CDR2 sequences are WSHSY and SAAADI. The germline V and J ends were trimmed by 2 bases and 13 bases, with 11 bases remaining between them. This CDR3 has 11 residues. The CDR3 DNA sequence: TGCGCCAGCAGTGAGGGGCCCGCTTCGTACTTC. Amino acid sequence: CASSEGPASYF.